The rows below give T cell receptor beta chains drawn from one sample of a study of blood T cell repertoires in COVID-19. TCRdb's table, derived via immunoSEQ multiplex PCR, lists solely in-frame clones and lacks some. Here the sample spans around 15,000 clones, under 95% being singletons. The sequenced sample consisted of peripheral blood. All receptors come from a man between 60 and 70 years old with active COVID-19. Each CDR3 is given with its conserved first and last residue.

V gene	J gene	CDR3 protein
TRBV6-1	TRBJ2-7	CASSEVAGGPVEQYF
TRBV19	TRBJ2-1	CATRWSTSGANEQFF
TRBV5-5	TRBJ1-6	CASSYDRVRSYNSPLHF
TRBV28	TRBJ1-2	CASTSTGPIYGYTF
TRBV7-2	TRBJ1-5	CASSKPTGGYQPQHF
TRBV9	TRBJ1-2	CASSVGVGQGAGGYTF
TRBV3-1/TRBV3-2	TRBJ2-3	CASSHEARGFNTDTQYF
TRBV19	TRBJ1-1	CASRMTVNTEAFF
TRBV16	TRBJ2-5	CASSYKRGLRETQYF
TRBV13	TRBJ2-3	CASSRLAGGPDTQYF
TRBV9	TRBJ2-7	CASSPGLAGLGEQYF
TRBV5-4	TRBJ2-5	CASSFPQGRGETQYF
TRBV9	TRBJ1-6	CASSVAQGAGSPLHF
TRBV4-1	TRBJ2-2	CASSARTGGSTGELFF
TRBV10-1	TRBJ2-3	CASNAGGHSTDTQYF
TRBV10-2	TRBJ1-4	CASSDQTGDEKLFF
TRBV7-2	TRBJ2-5	CASSLKGIPETQYF
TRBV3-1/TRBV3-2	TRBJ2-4	CASSQEGTGGDIQYF
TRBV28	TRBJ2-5	CASRFGLAGGKTQYF
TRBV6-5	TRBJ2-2	CASTPTGGGTGELFF
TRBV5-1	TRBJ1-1	CASSLVSLQDQGTEAFF
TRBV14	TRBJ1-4	CASSQGRSFWGGNEKLFF
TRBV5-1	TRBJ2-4	CASSNRAADIQYF
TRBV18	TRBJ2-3	CASSLTAGVADTQYF
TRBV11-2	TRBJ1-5	CASSLFGNQPQHF
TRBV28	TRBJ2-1	CASSSQYNEQFF
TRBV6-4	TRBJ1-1	CASSDYPGGTEAFF
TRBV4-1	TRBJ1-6	CASSPHRTAQINSPLHF
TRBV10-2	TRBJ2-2	CASSEGQGVAGELFF
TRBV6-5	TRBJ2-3	CASRGNSGGPDTQYF
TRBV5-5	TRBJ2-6	CASSQVYLPNVLTF
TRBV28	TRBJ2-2	CASSSPSGQMMNTGELFF
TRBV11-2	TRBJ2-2	CASSSPSGGASNTGELFF
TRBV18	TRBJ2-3	CASPPRAGATDTQYF
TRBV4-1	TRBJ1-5	CASSQAWRRLSNQPQHF
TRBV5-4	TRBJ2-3	CASSKRDPRTDTQYF
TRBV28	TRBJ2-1	CASSLSWRSEQFF
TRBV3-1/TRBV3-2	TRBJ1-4	CASSRREDEKLFF
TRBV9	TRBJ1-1	CASSGHSLNTEAFF
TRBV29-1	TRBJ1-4	CSARGEKLFF
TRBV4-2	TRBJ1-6	CASSPHPGQDNSPLHF
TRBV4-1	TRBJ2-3	CASSQGLLAGGTSTDTQYF
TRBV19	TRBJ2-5	CASSIDLETQYF
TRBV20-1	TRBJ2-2	CSASRMTLNTGELFF
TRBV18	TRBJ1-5	CASSPPGDTQPQHF
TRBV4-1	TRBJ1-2	CASSQVGSSSAGYTF
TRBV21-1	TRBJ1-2	CASSSNTPYGYTF
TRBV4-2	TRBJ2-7	CASSHEKVEFYEQYF